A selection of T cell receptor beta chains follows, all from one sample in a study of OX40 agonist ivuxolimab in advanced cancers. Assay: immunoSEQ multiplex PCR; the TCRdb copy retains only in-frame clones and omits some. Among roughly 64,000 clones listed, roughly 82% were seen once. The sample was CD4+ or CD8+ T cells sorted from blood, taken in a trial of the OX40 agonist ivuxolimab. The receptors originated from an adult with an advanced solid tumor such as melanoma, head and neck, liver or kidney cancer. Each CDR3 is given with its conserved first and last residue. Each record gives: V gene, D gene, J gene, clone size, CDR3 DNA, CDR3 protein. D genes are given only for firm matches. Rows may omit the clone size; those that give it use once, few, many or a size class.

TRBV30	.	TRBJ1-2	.	TGTGCCTGGAGTGGCTGGGGGGGAGGCTACACCTTC	CAWSGWGGGYTF
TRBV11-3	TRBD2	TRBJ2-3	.	TGTGCCAGCAGTTTCGCGGGGGTCAGCACAGATACGCAGTATTTT	CASSFAGVSTDTQYF
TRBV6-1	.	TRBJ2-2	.	TGTGCCAGCAGAAACACCGGGGAGCTGTTTTTT	CASRNTGELFF
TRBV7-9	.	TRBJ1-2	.	TGTGCCAGCAGCCCGGGGGTTGGAGGCCAAGGCTACACCTTC	CASSPGVGGQGYTF
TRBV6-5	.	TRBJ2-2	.	TGTGCCAGCAGCCCGTCAACAGACACCGGGGAGCTGTTTTTT	CASSPSTDTGELFF
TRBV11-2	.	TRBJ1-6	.	TGTGCCAGCAGCTTAGTAGGGGGTTCACCCCTCCACTTT	CASSLVGGSPLHF
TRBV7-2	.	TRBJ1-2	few	TGTGCCAGCAGCAAAGACAGCTACTATGGCTACACCTTC	CASSKDSYYGYTF
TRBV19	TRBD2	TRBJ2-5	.	TGTGCCAGTAGTAGGGGACTAGCGGGAGAGACCCAGTACTTC	CASSRGLAGETQYF
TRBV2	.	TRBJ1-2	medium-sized	TGTGCCAGCAGTGGAGTAGATCGGGGGGGAGGCTACACCTTC	CASSGVDRGGGYTF
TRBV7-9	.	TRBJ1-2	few	TGTGCCAGCAGCTTAGCAGGCGACAGAGGCTTATATGGCTACACCTTC	CASSLAGDRGLYGYTF
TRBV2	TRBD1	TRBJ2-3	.	TGTGCCAGCAGTACCGGACAGGGCGATACGCAGTATTTT	CASSTGQGDTQYF
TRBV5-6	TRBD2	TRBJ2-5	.	TGTGCCAGCAGCTGGTCTAGCGGGGCGGAGACCCAGTACTTC	CASSWSSGAETQYF
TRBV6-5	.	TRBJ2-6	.	TGTGCCAGCAACTCGGACGGGGCCAACGTCCTGACTTTC	CASNSDGANVLTF
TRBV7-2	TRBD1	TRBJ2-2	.	TGTGCCAGCAGCGCCCGACAGGGGATGAACACCGGGGAGCTGTTTTTT	CASSARQGMNTGELFF
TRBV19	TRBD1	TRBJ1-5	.	TGTGCCAGTAGCGGACAGGGGGGCAATCAGCCCCAGCATTTT	CASSGQGGNQPQHF
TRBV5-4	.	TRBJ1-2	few	TGTGCCAGCAACCCGGGGTCTACAGGGCATTATGGCTACACCTTC	CASNPGSTGHYGYTF
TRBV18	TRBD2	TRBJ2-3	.	TGTGCCAGCGCGACCGGGACTAGCGGGCGCAGTGATACGCAGTATTTT	CASATGTSGRSDTQYF
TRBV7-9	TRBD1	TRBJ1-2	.	TGTGCCAGCAGCTTTGGGACAGACTATGGCTACACCTTC	CASSFGTDYGYTF
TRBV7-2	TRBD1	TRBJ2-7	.	TGTGCCAGCAGCTTTCCCCCGGACAGGGTTGATCCCTACGAGCAGTACTTC	CASSFPPDRVDPYEQYF
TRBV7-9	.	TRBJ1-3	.	TGTGCCAGCAGCAGGAAGGACCTAGGGTTTGGAAACACCATATATTTT	CASSRKDLGFGNTIYF
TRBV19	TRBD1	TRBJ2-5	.	TGTGCCAGTAGCATCTCACACAGGGGTGGAGAGACCCAGTACTTC	CASSISHRGGETQYF
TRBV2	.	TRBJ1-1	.	TGTGCCTCATGGTGGTACCTGAACACTGAAGCTTTCTTT	CASWWYLNTEAFF
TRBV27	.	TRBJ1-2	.	TGTGCCAGCTGGGGTACGGACCGGAGCTATGGCTACACCTTC	CASWGTDRSYGYTF
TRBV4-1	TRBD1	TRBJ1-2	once	TGCGCCAGCAGCCAATCCGGGGGACAGGGGAACTATGGCTACACCTTC	CASSQSGGQGNYGYTF
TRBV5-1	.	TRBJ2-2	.	TGCGCCAGCAGCTTAACCAGTAGGGGCGGGGAGCTGTTTTTT	CASSLTSRGGELFF
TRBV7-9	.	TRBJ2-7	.	TGTGCCAGCAGCTTAGGGGTGGGCGAGCAGTACTTC	CASSLGVGEQYF
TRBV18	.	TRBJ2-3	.	TGTGCCAGCTCACCTTTAACAGGTCGGGACACAGATACGCAGTATTTT	CASSPLTGRDTDTQYF
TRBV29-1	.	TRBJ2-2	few	TGCAGCGGTGGGCGTAGGGGTGACGGGGAGCTGTTTTTT	CSGGRRGDGELFF
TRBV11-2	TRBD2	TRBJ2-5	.	TGTGCCAGCAGCCCCCTCGGGGGGCAAGAGACCCAGTACTTC	CASSPLGGQETQYF
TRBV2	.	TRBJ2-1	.	TGTGCCAGCAGTGAAGCGTCTGGGGGTGAGCAGTTCTTC	CASSEASGGEQFF
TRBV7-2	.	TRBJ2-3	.	TGTGCCAGCAGCTCCCGAGGGGTCACAGATACGCAGTATTTT	CASSSRGVTDTQYF
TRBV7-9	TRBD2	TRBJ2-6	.	TGTGCCAGCAGCCAAATGGGGGGAGGGTACTCTGGGGCCAACGTCCTGACTTTC	CASSQMGGGYSGANVLTF
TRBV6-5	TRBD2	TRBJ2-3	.	TGTGCCAGCAGTAGCGGGAGGCCCCCGGCAGATACGCAGTATTTT	CASSSGRPPADTQYF
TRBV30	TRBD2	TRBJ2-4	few	TGTGCCTGGACACTAGCGGGCATTCAGTACTTC	CAWTLAGIQYF
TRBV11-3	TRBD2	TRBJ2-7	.	TGTGCCAGCAGCTCCCCTTTGCGCGCGGGACTAGCGGGGCCCTACGAGCAGTACTTC	CASSSPLRAGLAGPYEQYF
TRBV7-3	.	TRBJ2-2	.	TGTGCCAGCAGCCCAGGGGCCGTCGCCGGGGAGCTGTTTTTT	CASSPGAVAGELFF
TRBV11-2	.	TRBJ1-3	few	TGTGCCAGCAGCACTAACGCAGGGTTCGGAAACACCATATATTTT	CASSTNAGFGNTIYF
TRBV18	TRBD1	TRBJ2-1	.	TGTGCCAGCTCTCAGGACAGGAGCTCCTACAATGAGCAGTTCTTC	CASSQDRSSYNEQFF
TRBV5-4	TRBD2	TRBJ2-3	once	TGTGCCAGCAGCCTCCCCGCTAGCGGGAGGAGCACAGATACGCAGTATTTT	CASSLPASGRSTDTQYF
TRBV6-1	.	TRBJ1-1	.	TGTGCCAGCAGTGTGCAGGGCTCGGGGACTGAAGCTTTCTTT	CASSVQGSGTEAFF
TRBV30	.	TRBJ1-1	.	TGTGCCTCGGGGGGCGGACGGAACACTGAAGCTTTCTTT	CASGGGRNTEAFF
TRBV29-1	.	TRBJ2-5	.	TGCAGCGTTGAGGCCGGGAGAGGGGAGACCCAGTACTTC	CSVEAGRGETQYF
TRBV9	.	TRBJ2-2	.	TGTGCCAGCAGCGTACTCAGGCTACCTAGGGCCGGGGAGCTGTTTTTT	CASSVLRLPRAGELFF
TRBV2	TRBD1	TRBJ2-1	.	TGTGCCAGCAGTGATAACAGGGGATCTGAGCAGTTCTTC	CASSDNRGSEQFF
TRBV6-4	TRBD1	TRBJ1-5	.	TGTGCCAGCAGTGATCTTCGCGGACAGGGAGTTTTAGGTCAGCCCCAGCATTTT	CASSDLRGQGVLGQPQHF